This TCR beta chain was identified during a study of cytomegalovirus exposure and HLA in healthy donors. Turning to the study itself: About 85 million unique TCRs from HLA-typed donors were held in an early release of data. Broader study findings: Association with HLA alleles at 0.05 false discovery rate was found for roughly 17,000 TCR beta sequences in a later analysis.

On this clone itself: Its cognate antigen is unknown.

Likely unrecorded immune exposures existed in these nominally healthy donors. The primer mix had 60 Vbeta and 13 Jbeta primers. Per the authors' pipeline: A later analysis tallied about 80 million unique TCR beta chains, some 10 million of them shared. Repertoires were generated with immunoSEQ multiplex PCR, while TCRdb's copy carries only in-frame clones and drops some. The V and J calls and clone size are taken from that table; D and trimming were inferred from the DNA. This table holds around 160,000 clones, around three quarters found once. V shed 7 bases, J shed 2 bases, and the junction held 4 bases outside the gene matches. This CDR3 contains 13 residues. The germline V gene has CDR1 SNHLY and CDR2 FYNNEI.

The sequencing sample was made of PBMCs. This TCR was recovered from a man between 40 and 49 years old in good health and CMV-seropositive. This chain joins TRBV2 and TRBJ2-7, with 8 nucleotides matching TRBD1. This CDR3 is CASTGQGAYEQYF. The CDR3 DNA sequence: TGTGCCAGCACTGGACAGGGTGCCTACGAGCAGTACTTC.